The clone carrying this T cell receptor (beta chain) was seen a few times. Its specificity is not known. CDR3 length: 14 residues. V gave up 3 bases and J gave up 4 bases; unmatched junction bases: 5. From germline, CDR1 is KGHSH and CDR2 LQKENI. These data belong to a study of beta chain features in type 1 diabetes. Overall study results and limits: TCRB CDR3 length was moderately but significantly reduced in all four CD4+ subsets of Type 1 diabetes patients.

Expressed TCRB transcripts were sequenced because the entire RNA isolate underwent reverse transcription. Measured with immunoSEQ multiplex PCR; TCRdb has only the in-frame clones, and not every one. The sample lists 300,000 to 450,000 clones, roughly 21% occurring once. By way of CD45RO/CCR7/CD25/CD127/CD95/CD27, the CD4+ regulatory, stem cell-like memory, central memory and naive cells were sorted. This TCR derives from a woman aged 18-35 years in good health. Sequences were obtained from naive CD4+ T cells from blood. The chain joins TRBV18 to TRBJ2-7; 8 bases match TRBD2. CDR3 DNA sequence: TGTGCCAGCTCACCGACTAGCGCCCTGTACGAGCAGTACTTC. Protein product: CASSPTSALYEQYF.